This T cell receptor beta chain was obtained from a study of synovial regulatory T cells in juvenile arthritis. Overall study context: Treatments: a few naive, several methotrexate, one methotrexate plus infliximab, one unknown.

Study-wide results and caveats: Across patients, iaTreg TCR repertoires were mostly private, partly shared with synovial Teff and blood CPL. Synovial Tregs shared more CDR3 sequences with iaTregs than other blood Tregs.

Patients were aged median 11.6 years with disease lasting median roughly seven years. The data were produced by immunoSEQ multiplex PCR, yet TCRdb's version contains in-frame clones alone and is incomplete. Its clone listing holds around 9,500 clones. Concerning this clone: Its specificity is unknown.

Germline assignment: CDR1 SGHTA and CDR2 FQGTGA. The CDR3 is 14 amino acids. A DNA sequence was not provided. The chain has TRBV7-3 and TRBJ2-5; lacking DNA, the TRBD2 call made by TCRdb goes unchecked. The clonotype originates from a donor under 30 with juvenile idiopathic arthritis. The material sequenced was Treg cells from blood. Subset reported: remaining (HLA-DR-negative) circulating blood Treg cells. CDR3 loop: CASSPVSGSHEQYF.